This T cell receptor (beta chain) was sequenced for a study of OX40 agonist ivuxolimab in advanced cancers. Profiled with immunoSEQ multiplex PCR; TCRdb holds only in-frame clones, not every one. Of some 51,000 clones in the sample, approximately 83% were seen once. Trimming took 0 bases from V and 0 from J, leaving 10 bases between them. The CDR3 sequence is 16 residues long. The germline V gene has CDR1 SGDLS and CDR2 YYNGEE. Systemic immunosuppression or a history of autoimmune disease excluded patients. The sequence was collected from an adult with an advanced solid tumor such as melanoma, head and neck, liver or kidney cancer. The sample in question was CD4+ or CD8+ T cells sorted from blood, obtained in a trial of the OX40 agonist ivuxolimab. The V call is TRBV9, the J call TRBJ2-1; a weak D match, TRBD2 (6 bases). DNA for the CDR3: TGTGCCAGCAGCGTAGGCGGGGACCCCTCCTACAATGAGCAGTTCTTC. This sequence encodes CASSVGGDPSYNEQFF.